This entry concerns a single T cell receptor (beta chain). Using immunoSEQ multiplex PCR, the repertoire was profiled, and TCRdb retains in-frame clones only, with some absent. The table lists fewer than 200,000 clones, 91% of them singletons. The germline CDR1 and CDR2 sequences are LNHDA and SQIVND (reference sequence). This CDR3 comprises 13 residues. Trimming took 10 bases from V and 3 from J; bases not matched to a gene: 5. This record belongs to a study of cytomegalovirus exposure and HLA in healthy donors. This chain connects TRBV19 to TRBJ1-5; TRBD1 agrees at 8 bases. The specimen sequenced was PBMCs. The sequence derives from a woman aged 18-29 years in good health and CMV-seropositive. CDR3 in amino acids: CATTGQANQPQHF. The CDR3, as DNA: TGTGCCACCACGGGACAGGCCAATCAGCCCCAGCATTTT.